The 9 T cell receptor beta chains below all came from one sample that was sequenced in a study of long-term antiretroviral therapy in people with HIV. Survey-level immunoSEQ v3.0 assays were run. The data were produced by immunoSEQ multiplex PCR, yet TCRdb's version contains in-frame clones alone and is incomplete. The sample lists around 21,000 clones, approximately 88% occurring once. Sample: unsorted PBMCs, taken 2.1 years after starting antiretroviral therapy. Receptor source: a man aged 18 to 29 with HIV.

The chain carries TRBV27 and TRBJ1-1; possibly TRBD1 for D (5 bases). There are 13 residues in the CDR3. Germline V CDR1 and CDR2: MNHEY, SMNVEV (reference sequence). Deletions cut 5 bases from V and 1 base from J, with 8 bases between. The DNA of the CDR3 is TGTGCCAGCAGTATCGGGGCGAACACTGAAGCTTTCTTT. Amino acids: CASSIGANTEAFF.

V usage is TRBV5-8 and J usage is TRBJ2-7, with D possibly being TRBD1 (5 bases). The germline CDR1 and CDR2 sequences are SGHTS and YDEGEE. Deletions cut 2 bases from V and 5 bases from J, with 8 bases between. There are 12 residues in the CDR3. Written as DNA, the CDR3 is TGTGCCAGCAGCTTTACAGGAAACGAGCAGTACTTC. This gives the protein CASSFTGNEQYF.

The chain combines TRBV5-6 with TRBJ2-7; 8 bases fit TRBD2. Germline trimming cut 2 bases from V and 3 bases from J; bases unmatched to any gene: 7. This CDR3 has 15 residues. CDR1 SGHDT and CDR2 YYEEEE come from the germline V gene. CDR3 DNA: TGTGCCAGCAGCTTCCCTGCGGGAGGCGACTACGAGCAGTACTTC. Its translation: CASSFPAGGDYEQYF.

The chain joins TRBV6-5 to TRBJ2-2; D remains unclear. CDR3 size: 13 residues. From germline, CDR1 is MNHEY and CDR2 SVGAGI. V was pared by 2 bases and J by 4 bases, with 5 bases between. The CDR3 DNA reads TGTGCCAGCAGTTACGCCAGCACCGGGGAGCTGTTTTTT. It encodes CASSYASTGELFF.

The CDR3 nucleotides are TGTGCCAGCAGCACTCTGACTAGCGGGGGTCTAGAGACCCAGTACTTC. Translation gives CASSTLTSGGLETQYF. V is TRBV11-2 and J is TRBJ2-5; TRBD2 agrees at 12 bases. The V gene end was trimmed by 5 bases and the J gene end by 4 bases; junction bases not matched to a gene: 8. The CDR3 runs 16 residues. Per the germline V gene, CDR1 is SGHAT and CDR2 is FQNNGV.

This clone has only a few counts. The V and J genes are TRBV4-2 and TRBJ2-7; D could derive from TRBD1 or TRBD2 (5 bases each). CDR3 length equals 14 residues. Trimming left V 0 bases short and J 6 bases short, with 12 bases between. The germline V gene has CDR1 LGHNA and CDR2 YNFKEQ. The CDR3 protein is CASSQDKGPLEQYF. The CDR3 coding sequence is TGTGCCAGCAGCCAAGATAAGGGACCCCTCGAGCAGTACTTC.

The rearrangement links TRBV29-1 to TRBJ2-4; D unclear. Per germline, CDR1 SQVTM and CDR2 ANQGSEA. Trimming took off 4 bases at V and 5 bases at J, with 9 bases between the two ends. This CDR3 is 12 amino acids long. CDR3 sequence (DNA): TGCAGCGTTGGGGTTGAGGAAAACATTCAGTACTTC. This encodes CSVGVEENIQYF.

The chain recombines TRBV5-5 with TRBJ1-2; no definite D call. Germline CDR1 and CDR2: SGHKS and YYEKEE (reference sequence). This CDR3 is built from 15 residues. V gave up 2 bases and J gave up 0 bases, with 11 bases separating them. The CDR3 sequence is CASSFEGTANYGYTF. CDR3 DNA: TGTGCCAGCAGCTTTGAAGGTACAGCTAACTATGGCTACACCTTC.

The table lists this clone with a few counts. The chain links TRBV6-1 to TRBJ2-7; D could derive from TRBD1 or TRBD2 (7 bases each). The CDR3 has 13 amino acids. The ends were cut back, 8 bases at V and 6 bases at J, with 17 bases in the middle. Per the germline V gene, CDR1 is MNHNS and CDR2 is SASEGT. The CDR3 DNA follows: TGTGCCAGCGAGGGGAGGGGGCAGCGCGAGCAGTACTTC. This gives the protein CASEGRGQREQYF.